One and the same sample provided the 13 T cell receptor beta chains below, sequenced in a study of blood T cells in healthy people across ages. A J-beta primer mix and a sample-barcoded 5' primer were used in a second PCR of about 6 to 12 cycles. MiXCR, applied by TCRdb to the 5' RACE reads, yields one record per CDR3 protein. The sample records fewer than 2,000,000 distinct CDR3 sequences, about 32% being singletons. Sequencing was carried out using blood. The receptor set was obtained from a woman aged 25 to 45 in good health.

Regarding this clonotype: A read error may explain this, as a much larger clone is one base away. V usage is TRBV10-3 and J usage is TRBJ2-7; 13 nucleotides match TRBD2. Per the germline V gene, CDR1 is ENHRY and CDR2 is SYGVKD. The CDR3 has 13 residues. J lost 5 bases, V lost 8 bases, and 3 bases had no gene match. In nucleotides, the CDR3 is TGTGCCATCGGACTAGCGGGAGCCAACGAGCAGTACTTC. This sequence encodes CAIGLAGANEQYF.

In this sample, this clonotype turned up a few times. The chain carries TRBV6-2 or TRBV6-3 and TRBJ2-1, with 9 bases identical to TRBD2. Germline values: CDR1 MNHEY, CDR2 SVGEGT. There are 20 residues in the CDR3. The junction had 21 bases not matched to a gene; V was cut back by 8 bases and J by 1 base. The CDR3 reads CASGRQDRLAGFVSYNEQFF. As DNA, the CDR3 is TGTGCCAGCGGGCGCCAAGATAGGCTAGCGGGATTTGTGTCCTACAATGAGCAGTTCTTC.

The sample holds many counts of this clonotype. This rearrangement joins TRBV5-1 to TRBJ2-7; 11 positions agree with TRBD2. The CDR3 spans 15 residues. J gave up 5 bases and V 4 bases, and 8 bases lay outside the gene matches. The germline gives CDR1 SGHRS, CDR2 YFSETQ. The CDR3 sequence: CASSALAGGLDEQYF. CDR3 nucleotide sequence: TGCGCCAGCAGCGCCCTAGCGGGGGGTTTGGACGAGCAGTACTTC.

The rearrangement joins TRBV30 to TRBJ1-2; maybe TRBD1 (6 bases). From germline, CDR1 is GTSNPN and CDR2 SVGIG (reference sequence). Trimming stripped 3 bases from V and 0 bases from J, with 17 bases between. The length of the CDR3 is 16 residues. The CDR3 spells CAWSDLQGLANYGYTF. The DNA of the CDR3 is TGTGCCTGGAGCGATTTACAGGGTCTAGCTAACTATGGCTACACCTTC.

The chain carries TRBV5-1 and TRBJ1-4; D call uncertain. CDR3 size: 14 residues. The V and J ends lost 0 bases and 8 bases respectively, with 11 bases between them. Germline CDR1 and CDR2: SGHRS and YFSETQ. DNA for the CDR3: TGCGCCAGCAGCTTGGGGGTGATAGAGGAAAAACTGTTTTTT. Translating it yields CASSLGVIEEKLFF.

This clonotype appeared many times. The chain is built from TRBV7-2 and TRBJ2-7; TRBD2 agrees at 8 bases. With 3 bases clipped from V and 2 bases from J, the junction kept 6 bases outside the gene matches. Germline values: CDR1 SGHTA, CDR2 FQGNSA. This CDR3 region has 15 residues. CDR3 sequence (DNA): TGTGCCAGCAGCTTCGGGTCCGGGGGGGCCTACGAGCAGTACTTC. It is translated as CASSFGSGGAYEQYF.

The chain carries TRBV30 and TRBJ1-4, with 8 bases that match TRBD1. The CDR3 extends over 16 amino acids. Germline CDR1 is GTSNPN and CDR2 is SVGIG (reference sequence). Trimming cost V 4 bases and J 0 bases; bases outside gene matches: 7. CDR3 in DNA: TGTGCCTGGATGCGGACAGGGTACGCAACTAATGAAAAACTGTTTTTT. Translating gives CAWMRTGYATNEKLFF.

This chain joins TRBV4-1 and TRBJ1-1; 9 bases map to TRBD1. V was pared by 2 bases and J by 3 bases, with 4 bases of the junction left unmatched. This CDR3 has 15 residues. Germline CDR1 MGHRA, CDR2 YSYEKL. CDR3 loop: CASSQSQGADTEAFF. Written as DNA, the CDR3 is TGCGCCAGCAGCCAATCACAGGGGGCGGACACTGAAGCTTTCTTT.

The chain couples TRBV24-1 to TRBJ1-5; tentative D call: TRBD1 (6 bases). From germline, CDR1 is KGHDR and CDR2 SFDVKD. This CDR3 is built from 14 residues. V gave up 5 bases and J gave up 6 bases, with 13 bases separating them. CDR3 in DNA: TGTGCCACCAGTGGCGTGGGGGGCGGTCAGCCCCAGCATTTT. It codes for CATSGVGGGQPQHF.

This clonotype has more than one count but fewer than ten. The chain uses TRBV28 and TRBJ2-7; the match to TRBD2 covers 8 bases. CDR1 MDHEN and CDR2 SYDVKM come from the germline V gene. This CDR3 contains 16 residues. V lost 2 bases and J lost 6; bases outside the gene matches: 12. The CDR3 here is CASSLPPSGSSGEQYF. In nucleotides, the CDR3 is TGTGCCAGCAGTTTACCGCCGAGCGGGAGCTCCGGCGAGCAGTACTTC.

This clonotype has only a few counts. V and J are TRBV4-1 and TRBJ2-2; 10 bases match TRBD1. This CDR3 spans 16 amino acids. J lost 6 bases, V lost 3 bases, and 7 bases had no gene match. The germline CDR1 and CDR2 sequences are MGHRA and YSYEKL. The CDR3 region has the DNA TGCGCCAGCAGCCACCCGACAGGGGGCAGGTCCGGGGAGCTGTTTTTT. This gives the protein CASSHPTGGRSGELFF.

This clonotype was detected only a few times. The gene calls are TRBV11-2 and TRBJ2-7; 9 bases are shared with TRBD1. V dropped 6 bases and J dropped 0; count of bases not matched to a gene: 6. Per germline, CDR1 SGHAT and CDR2 FQNNGV. This CDR3 is 15 amino acids long. The CDR3 spells CASSKGQGSSYEQYF. The CDR3 nucleotides are TGTGCCAGCAGTAAGGGACAGGGAAGCTCCTACGAGCAGTACTTC.

The rearrangement uses TRBV20-1 and TRBJ2-7; 7 bases are a match to TRBD1. This CDR3 spans 14 amino acids. Germline V lookup: CDR1 DFQATT, CDR2 SNEGSKA (reference sequence). With V trimmed by 6 bases and J by 6 bases, 14 bases remained unmatched. CDR3 loop: CSAKRGRGLGEQYF. CDR3 DNA sequence: TGCAGTGCCAAGAGGGGTAGGGGGCTCGGCGAGCAGTACTTC.